This T cell receptor (beta chain) was captured in a study of T cells in Graves' hyperthyroidism and ophthalmopathy. Many counts were recorded for this clonotype. What it binds is not known. Pregnant or lactating patients were excluded, as were those with uncontrolled infection or other autoimmune disease. Study findings and constraints: Blood also carried most thyroid clonotypes expanded above 0.001.

RNA transcripts yielded amplified TCR beta CDR3 regions. HTBI primers drove first-round RT-PCR of the TCR CDR3. TCRdb called the multiplex PCR reads again in MiXCR, with one record for every CDR3 protein. The sample carries a few hundred thousand distinct CDR3 sequences, approximately 14% recorded once. This CDR3 has 13 residues. Trimming took off 5 bases at V and 8 bases at J, with 12 bases between the two ends. The chain carries TRBV12-3 or TRBV12-4 and TRBJ1-4; unclear D gene. Sequencing was carried out using blood. This TCR derives from a woman aged 18 to 35 with Graves' hyperthyroidism. CDR3 protein: CASSGPIWEKLFF. CDR3 nucleotides: TGTGCCAGCAGTGGCCCGATCTGGGAAAAACTGTTTTTT.